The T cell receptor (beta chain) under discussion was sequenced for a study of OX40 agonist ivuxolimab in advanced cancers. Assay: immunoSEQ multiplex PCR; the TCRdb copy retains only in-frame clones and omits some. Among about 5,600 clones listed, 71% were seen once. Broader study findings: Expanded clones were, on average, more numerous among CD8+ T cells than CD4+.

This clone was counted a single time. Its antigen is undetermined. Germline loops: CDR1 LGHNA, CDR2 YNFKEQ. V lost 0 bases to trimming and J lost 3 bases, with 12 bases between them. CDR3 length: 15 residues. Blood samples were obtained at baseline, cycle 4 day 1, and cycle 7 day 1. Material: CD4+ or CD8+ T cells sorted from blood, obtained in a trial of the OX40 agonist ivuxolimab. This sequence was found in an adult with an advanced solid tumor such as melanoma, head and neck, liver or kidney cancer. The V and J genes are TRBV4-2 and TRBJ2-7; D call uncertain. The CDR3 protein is CASSQEGSTRYEQYF. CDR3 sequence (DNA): TGTGCCAGCAGCCAAGAAGGGTCTACCCGCTACGAGCAGTACTTC.